Sequencing of this T cell receptor beta chain was carried out in a study of tumor and adjacent non-tumor tissue in lung cancer. Study-level information: There were 12 adenocarcinoma, a couple of squamous cell carcinoma and 1 small cell lung cancer cases.

The library came from three nested PCR rounds adapted from ARM-PCR protocols. TCRdb itself ran the multiplex PCR reads through MiXCR, one entry per CDR3 protein. The sample lists approximately 90,000 distinct CDR3 sequences; around 65% were seen once. This sample's RNA came from whole unsorted tissue. The CDR3 spans 18 residues. Germline trimming cut 2 bases from V and 2 bases from J; bases unmatched to any gene: 12. CDR1 and CDR2 from the germline V gene are MNHNY and SVGAGI (reference sequence). This clonotype was counted a single time. Its antigen remains unidentified. Regarding the study as a whole: Normal lung showed higher cumulative top 100 clone frequency than tumor.

The origin of this receptor is a man aged 70 or older with non-small cell lung cancer. The sample comprised lung tumor tissue. The chain has TRBV6-6 and TRBJ2-3, with 8 bases lining up with TRBD2. The CDR3 loop reads CASSYPPRLAINTDTQYF. The CDR3 coding sequence is TGTGCCAGCAGTTACCCGCCCCGACTAGCGATTAACACAGATACGCAGTATTTT.